This TCR beta chain stems from a study of shared clonotypes between healthy human individuals. The table came from immunoSEQ multiplex PCR; TCRdb's copy has only in-frame clones and leaves some out. The data hold about 2.1 million clones, with just over 90% observed a single time. Naive-designated CD8 cells lacked CD45RO, were positively enriched for CCR7, and omitted terminally differentiated effector memory CD45RA+ cells. This CDR3 spans 15 amino acids. The V end was cut by 5 bases, the J end by 0 bases, with 13 bases between. The germline CDR1 and CDR2 sequences are SGHTS and YDEGEE. This receptor was taken from a man between 18 and 35 years old in good health. Some clones in this sample may be carry-over from other donors' samples. The chain combines TRBV5-8 with TRBJ2-3; D is undetermined. The source material was naive CD8+ T cells from PBMCs. CDR3 in amino acids: CASSAGVLSTDTQYF. CDR3 coding DNA: TGTGCCAGCAGTGCAGGCGTCCTTAGCACAGATACGCAGTATTTT.